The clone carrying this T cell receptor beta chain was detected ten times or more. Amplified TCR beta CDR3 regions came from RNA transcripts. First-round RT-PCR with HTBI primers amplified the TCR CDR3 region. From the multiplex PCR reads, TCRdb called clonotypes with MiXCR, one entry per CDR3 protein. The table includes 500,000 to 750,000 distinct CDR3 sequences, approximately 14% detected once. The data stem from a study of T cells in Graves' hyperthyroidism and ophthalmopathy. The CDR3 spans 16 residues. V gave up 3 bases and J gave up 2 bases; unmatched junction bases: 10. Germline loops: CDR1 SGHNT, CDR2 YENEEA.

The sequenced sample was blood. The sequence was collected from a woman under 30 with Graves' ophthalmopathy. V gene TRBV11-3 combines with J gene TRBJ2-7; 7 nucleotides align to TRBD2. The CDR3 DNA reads TGTGCCAGCAGCTTTCGAGGGCTAGCGGTCCCCTACGAGCAGTACTTC. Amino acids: CASSFRGLAVPYEQYF.